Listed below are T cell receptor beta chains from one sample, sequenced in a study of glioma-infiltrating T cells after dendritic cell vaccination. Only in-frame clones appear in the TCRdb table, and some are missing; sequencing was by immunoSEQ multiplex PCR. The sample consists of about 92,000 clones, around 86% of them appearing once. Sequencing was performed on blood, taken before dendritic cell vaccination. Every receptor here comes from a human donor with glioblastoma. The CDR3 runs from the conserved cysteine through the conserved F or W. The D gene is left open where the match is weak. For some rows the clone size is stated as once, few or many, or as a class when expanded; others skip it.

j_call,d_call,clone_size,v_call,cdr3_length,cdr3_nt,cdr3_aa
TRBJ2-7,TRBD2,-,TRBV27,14,TGTGCCAGCAGTTCACTAGCGGGAGGCCTCGGGCAGTACTTC,CASSSLAGGLGQYF
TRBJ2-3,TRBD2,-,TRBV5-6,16,TGTGCCAGCAGCTTGATCGGCGGGGGGGGCACAGATACGCAGTATTTT,CASSLIGGGGTDTQYF
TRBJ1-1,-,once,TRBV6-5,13,TGTGCCAGCAGCCCCTATGAGCGGACTGAAGCTTTCTTT,CASSPYERTEAFF
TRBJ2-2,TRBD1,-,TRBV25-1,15,TGTGCCAGCAGTGGGGGGACAGGCCTTTCCGGGGAGCTGTTTTTT,CASSGGTGLSGELFF
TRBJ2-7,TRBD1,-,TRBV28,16,TGTGCCAGCAGTTCGCTCTTTTTGGGACAGAGCTACGAGCAGTACTTC,CASSSLFLGQSYEQYF
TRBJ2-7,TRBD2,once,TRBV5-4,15,TGTGCCAGCAGCTTGGAGCCGGGGGGGAAAAGGGAGCAGTACTTC,CASSLEPGGKREQYF
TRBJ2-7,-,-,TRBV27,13,TGTGCCAGCAGTTTATCAATCGACTACGAGCAGTACTTC,CASSLSIDYEQYF
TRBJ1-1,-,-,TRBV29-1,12,TGCAGCGTTCGTGACAGTGGCCTTGAAGCTTTCTTT,CSVRDSGLEAFF
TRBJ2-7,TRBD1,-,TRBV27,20,TGTGCCAGCAGCACCAAGTTGGCGGTCTCGGGACAGTACAATTCCTACGAGCAGTACTTC,CASSTKLAVSGQYNSYEQYF
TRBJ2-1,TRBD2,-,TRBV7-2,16,TGTGCCAGCAGCATATCCGGGACTAGCTCCTACAATGAGCAGTTCTTC,CASSISGTSSYNEQFF
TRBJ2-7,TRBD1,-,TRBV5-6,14,TGTGCCAGCAGCTCCGATGAGACAGGGAACGAGCAGTACTTC,CASSSDETGNEQYF
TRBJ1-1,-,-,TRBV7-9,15,TGTGCCAGCAGCTTAGGTCCGGGACAGAACACTGAAGCTTTCTTT,CASSLGPGQNTEAFF
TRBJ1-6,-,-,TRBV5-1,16,TGCGCCAGCAGCTTGGAGTCAGGGGCATTTGATTCACCCCTCCACTTT,CASSLESGAFDSPLHF
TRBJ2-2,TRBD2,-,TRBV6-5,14,TGTGCCAGCAGTTGGCAAAGGACTAGCGGGGAGCTGTTTTTT,CASSWQRTSGELFF
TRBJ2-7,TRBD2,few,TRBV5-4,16,TGTGCCAGCAGACCGAGGCCACTAGCGGGAGCTAGCGAGCAGTACTTC,CASRPRPLAGASEQYF
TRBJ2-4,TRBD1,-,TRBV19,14,TGTGCCAGCGGACGAGGGACAGGGAGTTTCATTCAGTACTTC,CASGRGTGSFIQYF
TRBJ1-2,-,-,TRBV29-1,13,TGCAGCCATAACGGAGGGGGGGGCTATGGCTACACCTTC,CSHNGGGGYGYTF
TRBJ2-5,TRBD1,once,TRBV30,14,TGTGCCTGGGGACAGGGGGCGGTTATAGAGACCCAGTACTTC,CAWGQGAVIETQYF
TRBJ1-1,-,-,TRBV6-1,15,TGTGCCAGCAGTGACCCGCGGGGGGGTAACACTGAAGCTTTCTTT,CASSDPRGGNTEAFF
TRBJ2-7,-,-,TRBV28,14,TGTGCCAGCAGCCGGCTGACAACATCCTACGAGCAGTACTTC,CASSRLTTSYEQYF
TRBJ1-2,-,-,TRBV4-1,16,TGCGCCAGCAGCCAAGATGGGGCAGCCAATGGCTATGGCTACACCTTC,CASSQDGAANGYGYTF
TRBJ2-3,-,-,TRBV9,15,TGTGCCAGCAGCGTAGAAGTGGGAGTAGTAGATACGCAGTATTTT,CASSVEVGVVDTQYF
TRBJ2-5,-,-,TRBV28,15,TGTGCCAGCAGCGTCAGGGGGGCCAAGCATAGGACCCAGTACTTC,CASSVRGAKHRTQYF